The 11 T cell receptor beta chains below come from one sample, sequenced in a study of early T cells in non-severe SARS-CoV-2 infection. Using its own MiXCR run on the 5' RACE reads, TCRdb lists one record per CDR3 protein. The sample carries some 23,000 distinct CDR3 sequences, roughly 5.3% recorded once. The sequencing sample was made of whole blood. The receptors come from an adult who was a healthcare worker with PCR-confirmed SARS-CoV-2 infection or an uninfected control (not recorded which).

This clonotype was counted many times. The chain combines TRBV11-1 with TRBJ2-5; maybe TRBD2 (5 bases). Trimming left V 2 bases short and J 5 bases short, with 12 bases between. This CDR3 comprises 14 residues. The germline V gene has CDR1 SGHAT and CDR2 FQDESV (reference sequence). CDR3 protein: CASSLSSGSETQYF. CDR3 bases: TGTGCCAGCAGCTTATCTTCGGGATCTGAGACCCAGTACTTC.

This clonotype is judged medium-sized. The chain links TRBV7-8 to TRBJ1-1; D call uncertain. Trimming took 6 bases from V and 1 from J, leaving 12 bases between them. The CDR3 contains 14 residues. CDR1 SGHVS and CDR2 FQNEAQ come from the germline V gene. The CDR3 loop reads CASRPFTENTEAFF. The CDR3 DNA reads as TGTGCCAGCAGACCATTCACAGAGAACACTGAAGCTTTCTTT. Full variable domain (outside the CDR3, taken from reference TRBV7-8 and TRBJ1-1): GAGVSQSPRYKVAKRGQDVALRCDPISGHVSLFWYQQALGQGPEFLTYFQNEAQLDKSGLPSDRFFAERPEGSVSTLKIQRTQQEDSAVYLCASRPFTENTEAFFGQGTRLTVV.

This clonotype came up many times. This rearrangement joins TRBV11-3 to TRBJ2-1; 8 nucleotides line up with TRBD2. The V gene's germline CDR1 is SGHNT and CDR2 YENEEA. This CDR3 has 15 residues. Losses at the gene ends were 5 bases for V and 5 bases for J; bases not matched to a gene: 8. DNA for the CDR3: TGTGCCAGCAGCCCCAGCGGGAGTTCGCACAATGAGCAGTTCTTC. Translated: CASSPSGSSHNEQFF.

By its share, this clonotype is medium-sized (0.01 to 0.1%). This chain connects TRBV5-1 to TRBJ2-7; D may be TRBD1 or TRBD2 (5 bases each). Germline CDR1 reads SGHRS; CDR2 reads YFSETQ. V lost 0 bases, J lost 0 bases, and 7 bases lay in between. This CDR3 has 14 residues. CDR3 coding DNA: TGCGCCAGCAGCTTGGCTGGGACCTCCTACGAGCAGTACTTC. Its translation is CASSLAGTSYEQYF.

This clonotype has at least ten counts. The chain couples TRBV4-1 to TRBJ2-3, with TRBD2 matching over 16 bases. Trimming at V came to 4 bases and at J to 3 bases, leaving 1 base not matched to a gene. The CDR3 is made up of 16 amino acids. The germline gives CDR1 MGHRA, CDR2 YSYEKL. The CDR3 region is CASSPGLAGGTDTQYF. Here the CDR3 DNA reads TGCGCCAGCAGCCCGGGACTAGCGGGAGGGACAGATACGCAGTATTTT.

A remark on this clonotype: Germline and junction disagree at one end, which may indicate a read error. J is TRBJ2-1 and V is TRBV7-9, with 10 bases that match TRBD2. The V gene's germline CDR1 is SEHNR and CDR2 FQNEAQ (reference sequence). This CDR3 is 15 amino acids long. This CDR3 is CVSSQRTSGGNEQFF. The DNA for the CDR3 is TGTGTCAGCAGCCAACGGACTAGCGGAGGCAATGAGCAGTTCTTC.

This clonotype was picked up a small number of times. The gene calls are TRBV28 and TRBJ1-4; unclear D gene. Germline loops: CDR1 MDHEN, CDR2 SYDVKM. The germline V and J ends were trimmed by 5 bases and 7 bases, with 17 bases remaining between them. This CDR3 comprises 15 residues. The CDR3 DNA reads TGTGCCAGCAGTCCCATGGGTGTGCAAGGTGAAAAACTGTTTTTT. Translation: CASSPMGVQGEKLFF.

This clonotype was picked up many times. In DNA form, the CDR3 reads TGCAGCGTTGTGGCCGGAGCCAATCAGCCCCAGCATTTT. The encoded protein is CSVVAGANQPQHF. This sequence joins TRBV29-1 and TRBJ1-5; the D is unclear. The V end was cut by 4 bases, the J end by 3 bases, with 10 bases between. This CDR3 contains 13 residues. Germline loops: CDR1 SQVTM, CDR2 ANQGSEA.

This clonotype was counted many times. The V call is TRBV19, the J call TRBJ2-7, with D uncertain. This CDR3 is 15 amino acids long. Germline CDR1 LNHDA, CDR2 SQIVND (reference sequence). V gave up 10 bases and J gave up 3 bases, with 22 bases separating them. The CDR3 DNA reads as TGTGCCACCCTCCCTAGGTCCATCGCTTACTACGAGCAGTACTTC. Protein sequence: CATLPRSIAYYEQYF.

This clonotype occurred many times. The CDR3 DNA sequence: TGTGCCAGCAGCTTGGTGACAGGGCTTACCTACGAGCAGTACTTC. It encodes CASSLVTGLTYEQYF. The chain is built from TRBV5-5 and TRBJ2-7; 7 nucleotides line up with TRBD1. Unmatched junction bases numbered 5, after V lost 0 bases and J lost 2 bases. The CDR3 spans 15 residues. Germline CDR1 SGHKS, CDR2 YYEKEE (reference sequence).

A few counts support this clonotype. The chain combines TRBV5-6 with TRBJ2-1; the D gene is possibly TRBD2 (5 bases). The CDR3 is made up of 16 amino acids. CDR1 is SGHDT and CDR2 is YYEEEE in the germline V gene. V lost 2 bases to trimming and J lost 3 bases, with 15 bases between them. The CDR3 loop reads CASSLLERLVYNEQFF. The CDR3 coding sequence is TGTGCCAGCAGCTTATTGGAGCGGTTAGTCTACAATGAGCAGTTCTTC.